This T cell receptor beta chain was recovered during a study of T-cell reconstitution after alpha-beta-depleted transplantation in children. The library targeted TCRbeta and was prepared with unique molecular identifiers. TCRdb itself ran the PCR reads through MiXCR, one entry per CDR3 protein. The data hold a few hundred thousand distinct CDR3 sequences, with roughly a quarter observed a single time. A remark on this clonotype: What it recognizes is unknown.

Notes on the study in general: In patients about two months after transplant, alpha-beta T cells reportedly arose from several hundred expanded graft clones. Surviving recipient T cells and thymic progenitors accounted for the high day-60 TCRbeta diversity observed in some patients. Counts and diversity of T cells one year after transplant came mostly from newly produced T cells.

The CDR3 is 17 residues long. Trimming removed 4 bases at V and 1 base at J, with 20 bases between. CDR1 LGHDT and CDR2 YNNKEL come from the germline V gene (reference sequence). The input for sequencing was PBMCs, taken before TCRalphabeta/CD19-depleted stem cell transplant. The V call is TRBV3-1, the J call TRBJ2-7, with D perhaps matching TRBD2 (6 bases). The clonotype originates from a boy younger than two with Wiskott-Aldrich syndrome, due to receive a stem cell transplant. The CDR3 region has the DNA TGTGCCAGCAGCCCGTACGGGGCGGGAAGGGAATCCTACGAGCAGTACTTC. Translation: CASSPYGAGRESYEQYF.